These 29 T cell receptor beta chains share one sample of origin, sequenced in a study of T cells after yellow fever vaccination. Using its own MiXCR run on the 5' RACE reads, TCRdb lists one record per CDR3 protein. The sample includes about 320,000 distinct CDR3 sequences, about 6.6% seen only once; the top ten take about 18%. Sequencing was performed on PBMCs, taken 35 to 50 days after the first yellow fever vaccination. These receptor sequences come from a man younger than 35 who received the YFV17D yellow fever vaccine.

The chain employs TRBV29-1 and TRBJ1-1; D is uncertain. V was clipped by 2 bases and J by 11 bases, with 12 bases between them. Germline-derived CDR1 and CDR2 are SQVTM and ANQGSEA. The CDR3 sequence is 11 residues long. The CDR3 nucleotides read TGCAGCGTTGAAATCACGGTCTTGGCTTTCTTT. Translation: CSVEITVLAFF.

With regard to this clonotype: Compared with germline, one end of the junction differs, possibly owing to a read error. The chain has TRBV9 and TRBJ2-1; 7 nucleotides agree with TRBD1. The CDR3 length is 13 residues. CDR1 is SGDLS and CDR2 is YYNGEE in the germline V gene. The CDR3 is CASSGFRDSEPVF. The CDR3, as DNA: TGTGCCAGCAGCGGGTTCCGGGACAGCGAACCGGTCTTC.

The genes are TRBV12-3 or TRBV12-4 and TRBJ1-2; TRBD1 agrees at 7 bases. Trimming cost V 6 bases and J 2 bases; bases outside gene matches: 9. The CDR3 totals 15 residues. As DNA, the CDR3 is TGTGCCAGCAGCTTATTGGGACAGCTAAACTATGGCTACACCTTC. Translation gives CASSLLGQLNYGYTF.

There are a few counts of this clonotype. The V and J genes are TRBV7-9 and TRBJ2-2; possibly TRBD1 for D (5 bases). Between the trimmed V and J ends, which lost 5 bases and 3 bases, there was a span of 10 bases. Per germline, CDR1 SEHNR and CDR2 FQNEAQ (reference sequence). The CDR3 is 14 residues long. The DNA for the CDR3 is TGTGCCAGCAGCGACAGTACAGACACCGGGGAGCTGTTTTTT. It specifies CASSDSTDTGELFF.

CDR3: CSAIRTGGGTEAFF. The CDR3, as DNA: TGCAGCGCAATAAGGACAGGGGGCGGCACTGAAGCTTTCTTT. The V gene is TRBV29-1, the J gene TRBJ1-1, with TRBD1 identical over 11 bases. Germline V gene data show CDR1 as SQVTM and CDR2 as ANQGSEA. The CDR3 is made up of 14 amino acids. Unmatched junction bases numbered 8, after V lost 7 bases and J lost 4 bases.

The rearrangement links TRBV28 to TRBJ1-1, with a weak D call TRBD1 (5 bases). This CDR3 is built from 13 residues. Per the germline V gene, CDR1 is MDHEN and CDR2 is SYDVKM. V was pared by 5 bases and J by 3 bases, with 10 bases between. The CDR3 DNA is TGTGCCAGCAGTCAGGGAGGGTACACTGAAGCTTTCTTT. Its protein is CASSQGGYTEAFF. Variable domain in full (rest from reference TRBV28 and TRBJ1-1): DVKVTQSSRYLVKRTGEKVFLECVQDMDHENMFWYRQDPGLGLRLIYFSYDVKMKEKGDIPEGYSVSREKKERFSLILESASTNQTSMYLCASSQGGYTEAFFGQGTRLTVV.

V is TRBV19 and J is TRBJ2-1; 8 bases match TRBD1. V lost 1 base, J lost 9 bases, and 14 bases stayed unmatched. Germline CDR1 LNHDA, CDR2 SQIVND (reference sequence). This CDR3 comprises 17 residues. The CDR3 bases are TGTGCCAGTAGTATAGGCCCCGCAGGGGGCGCGTTAGGTGAGCAGTTCTTC. This gives the protein CASSIGPAGGALGEQFF.

This clonotype was detected only a few times. CDR3 DNA: TGTGCCAGCAGCTTAGCCGCTCACGGAGGTGGGGACACCATATATTTT. This gives the protein CASSLAAHGGGDTIYF. The chain employs TRBV7-2 and TRBJ1-3, with D unclear. V shed 0 bases and J shed 8 bases, with 17 bases lying between them. The germline V gene has CDR1 SGHTA and CDR2 FQGNSA. The CDR3 sequence is 16 residues long. The full variable domain, with the rest looked up from reference TRBV7-2 and TRBJ1-3, is GAGVSQSPSNKVTEKGKDVELRCDPISGHTALYWYRQSLGQGLEFLIYFQGNSAPDKSGLPSDRFSAERTGGSVSTLTIQRTQQEDSAVYLCASSLAAHGGGDTIYFGEGSWLTVV.

J is TRBJ2-2 and V is TRBV15; D unclear. Trimming pared 0 bases from V and 2 bases from J, leaving 13 bases between. The CDR3 is 17 amino acids. Germline V gene sequence: CDR1 LNHNV, CDR2 YYDKDF (reference sequence). The CDR3 loop is CATSRDLATVNTGELFF. CDR3 nucleotide sequence: TGTGCCACCAGCAGAGATCTGGCTACAGTTAACACCGGGGAGCTGTTTTTT. Looking up the rest from reference TRBV15 and TRBJ2-2 gives the full variable domain: DAMVIQNPRYQVTQFGKPVTLSCSQTLNHNVMYWYQQKSSQAPKLLFHYYDKDFNNEADTPDNFQSRRPNTSFCFLDIRSPGLGDTAMYLCATSRDLATVNTGELFFGEGSRLTVL.

Only a few counts were recorded for this clonotype. The CDR3 DNA is TGCGCCAGCAGCCCGTACGACAGGGCTCTTGGAAACACCATATATTTT. Translation gives CASSPYDRALGNTIYF. V usage is TRBV4-1 and J usage is TRBJ1-3; 7 bases are a match to TRBD1. The length of the CDR3 is 16 residues. The V segment lost 4 bases and the J segment 3 bases; nucleotides outside the gene matches: 9. Germline lookup yields CDR1 MGHRA and CDR2 YSYEKL.

Only a few counts were recorded for this clonotype. The J gene is TRBJ2-3, the V gene TRBV4-1; 10 positions match TRBD2. The ends lost 4 bases at V and 0 bases at J; junction bases unmatched: 10. The CDR3 is 18 residues long. Germline CDR1 and CDR2: MGHRA and YSYEKL. CDR3 DNA sequence: TGCGCCAGCAGCCGTAGCGGGGGGCGGCCTACTAGCACAGATACGCAGTATTTT. Its translation is CASSRSGGRPTSTDTQYF.

V and J are TRBV7-3 and TRBJ1-1; the match to TRBD1 covers 8 bases. CDR1 is SGHTA and CDR2 is FQGTGA in the germline V gene. J was trimmed by 5 bases and V by 6 bases; bases with no gene match: 8. This CDR3 is 14 amino acids long. The CDR3 loop reads CASRETGVATEAFF. The CDR3 coding sequence is TGTGCCAGCAGAGAGACAGGGGTGGCAACTGAAGCTTTCTTT.

J is TRBJ2-1 and V is TRBV7-2; D unclear. Trimming removed 4 bases from V and 8 bases from J, with 9 bases in between. CDR3 size: 12 residues. Looked up from germline, CDR1 is SGHTA and CDR2 is FQGNSA. As DNA, the CDR3 is TGTGCCAGCAGCTCACGTATGTATGAGCAGTTCTTC. Translating gives CASSSRMYEQFF.

In its sample, this clonotype was seen many times. V is TRBV5-1 and J is TRBJ2-3; TRBD1 matches at 9 bases. The CDR3 covers 15 residues. Germline values: CDR1 SGHRS, CDR2 YFSETQ. With V trimmed by 1 base and J by 1 base, 1 base remained unmatched. The CDR3 DNA is TGCGCCAGCAGCTTGAGGACAGGGGGCACAGATACGCAGTATTTT. Protein sequence: CASSLRTGGTDTQYF. Full variable domain (remainder filled in from reference TRBV5-1 and TRBJ2-3): KAGVTQTPRYLIKTRGQQVTLSCSPISGHRSVSWYQQTPGQGLQFLFEYFSETQRNKGNFPGRFSGRQFSNSRSEMNVSTLELGDSALYLCASSLRTGGTDTQYFGPGTRLTVL.

The chain joins TRBV29-1 to TRBJ2-5; 13 nucleotides agree with TRBD2. Germline trimming cut 6 bases from V and 4 bases from J; bases unmatched to any gene: 11. CDR3 size: 16 residues. Germline loops: CDR1 SQVTM, CDR2 ANQGSEA. The CDR3 here is CSVTGLAGPQSETQYF. The CDR3 DNA sequence: TGCAGCGTAACGGGACTAGCGGGGCCTCAGTCAGAGACCCAGTACTTC.

CDR3 region: CASSLFGGPGYGYTF. The CDR3 DNA follows: TGCGCCAGCAGCTTGTTTGGGGGCCCGGGCTATGGCTACACCTTC. The gene calls are TRBV5-1 and TRBJ1-2; possible D gene TRBD1, 6 bases. The CDR3 runs 15 residues. CDR1 and CDR2 from the germline V gene are SGHRS and YFSETQ. V gave up 1 base and J gave up 4 bases, with 14 bases separating them.

In nucleotides, the CDR3 is TGCAGCGCCCGGAGGCCCCCGGGTTATGAGCAGTTCTTC. Its translation: CSARRPPGYEQFF. The genes are TRBV29-1 and TRBJ2-1; weak D call: TRBD2 (5 bases). The V and J ends lost 7 bases and 8 bases respectively, with 18 bases between them. Germline V gene lookup returns CDR1 SQVTM and CDR2 ANQGSEA. There are 13 residues in the CDR3.

The V call is TRBV5-1, the J call TRBJ1-1; the D is unclear. Germline V gives CDR1 SGHRS, CDR2 YFSETQ. The CDR3 spans 14 residues. Deletions cut 2 bases from V and 2 bases from J, with 10 bases between. Here the CDR3 DNA reads TGCGCCAGCAGCTTCAAGGGAGTAAACACTGAAGCTTTCTTT. Residues: CASSFKGVNTEAFF. Drawing the rest from reference TRBV5-1 and TRBJ1-1, the complete variable domain is KAGVTQTPRYLIKTRGQQVTLSCSPISGHRSVSWYQQTPGQGLQFLFEYFSETQRNKGNFPGRFSGRQFSNSRSEMNVSTLELGDSALYLCASSFKGVNTEAFFGQGTRLTVV.

J is TRBJ2-7 and V is TRBV12-3 or TRBV12-4; TRBD2 aligns across 7 bases. The CDR3 spans 14 residues. V trimming: 6 bases; J trimming: 5 bases; junction bases outside the gene matches: 10. CDR3 residues: CASSQLGGADEQYF. The CDR3 nucleotides are TGTGCCAGCAGCCAACTGGGAGGGGCCGACGAGCAGTACTTC.

The V and J genes are TRBV29-1 and TRBJ1-2; TRBD1 might be the D (6 bases). The CDR3 spans 12 residues. Trimming removed 5 bases from V and 3 bases from J, with 10 bases in between. Germline CDR1 is SQVTM and CDR2 is ANQGSEA. The CDR3 DNA sequence: TGCAGCGTTTCCGCAGGGGACTATGGCTACACCTTC. Translation: CSVSAGDYGYTF.

V is TRBV7-8 and J is TRBJ2-4; D gene unclear. There are 18 residues in the CDR3. Germline values: CDR1 SGHVS, CDR2 FQNEAQ. Trimming left V 4 bases short and J 0 bases short, with 19 bases between. CDR3 sequence reads: CASSSLGRIKLAKNIQYF. The CDR3 nucleotides are TGTGCCAGCAGCTCCTTAGGTCGTATAAAATTAGCCAAAAACATTCAGTACTTC.

Only a few counts were recorded for this clonotype. This chain uses TRBV25-1 with TRBJ2-7; 7 bases align to TRBD1. Per the germline V gene, CDR1 is MGHDK and CDR2 is SYGVNS. CDR3 length: 17 amino acids. Losses at the gene ends were 3 bases for V and 2 bases for J; bases not matched to a gene: 13. In DNA form, the CDR3 reads TGTGCCAGCAGTGAGGTATCGTCGGGGACAGTCGCCTACGAGCAGTACTTC. This translates into CASSEVSSGTVAYEQYF.

Many counts were recorded for this clonotype. The chain combines TRBV4-2 with TRBJ2-1; D gene ambiguous. CDR3 size: 14 residues. V lost 2 bases and J lost 9, with 14 bases in between. Germline assignment: CDR1 LGHNA and CDR2 YNFKEQ. For the CDR3, the DNA is TGTGCCAGCAGCCAATCGAACGGGCTGGGTGAGCAGTTCTTC. Amino acid sequence: CASSQSNGLGEQFF.

This clonotype was counted a few times. This chain uses TRBV20-1 with TRBJ2-3; 8 bases fit TRBD2. This CDR3 comprises 14 residues. Germline CDR1 DFQATT, CDR2 SNEGSKA (reference sequence). J lost 4 bases, V lost 4 bases, and 7 bases had no gene match. CDR3 protein: CSANFGGASDTQYF. The CDR3 nucleotides read TGCAGTGCTAATTTCGGGGGGGCCTCAGATACGCAGTATTTT.

This clonotype has only a few counts. The chain carries TRBV28 and TRBJ1-2; D unclear. This CDR3 comprises 14 residues. V was pared by 4 bases and J by 5 bases, with 14 bases between. The germline gives CDR1 MDHEN, CDR2 SYDVKM. The CDR3 nucleotides are TGTGCCAGCAGTTCTGGTGGGTCCTTATATGGCTACACCTTC. Its protein is CASSSGGSLYGYTF.

This clonotype was picked up a small number of times. The chain couples TRBV18 to TRBJ2-2; D remains ambiguous. There are 12 residues in the CDR3. V lost 8 bases, J lost 0 bases, and 4 bases lay in between. Germline V gene lookup returns CDR1 KGHSH and CDR2 LQKENI. The CDR3 DNA reads as TGTGCCAGCACAACGAACACCGGGGAGCTGTTTTTT. Its protein is CASTTNTGELFF.

This clonotype was counted between two and nine times. The V call is TRBV12-3 or TRBV12-4, the J call TRBJ2-7; TRBD1 aligns across 11 bases. The CDR3 runs to 15 residues. V shed 5 bases, J shed 1 base, and the junction held 4 bases outside the gene matches. CDR3 in DNA: TGTGCCAGCAGTACGGGACAGGGGGTTTCCTACGAGCAGTACTTC. It is translated as CASSTGQGVSYEQYF.

This clonotype was recorded a few times. This chain uses TRBV20-1 with TRBJ2-5; TRBD1 agrees at 10 bases. The length of the CDR3 is 13 residues. V gave up 4 bases and J gave up 2 bases; unmatched junction bases: 1. Germline assignment: CDR1 DFQATT and CDR2 SNEGSKA (reference sequence). The DNA of the CDR3 is TGCAGTGCTAAGGACAGGGGGCAAGAGACCCAGTACTTC. This gives the protein CSAKDRGQETQYF.

The rearrangement links TRBV6-5 to TRBJ1-4; D is uncertain. With 0 bases removed from V and 7 bases from J, the gap between germline ends came to 15 bases. The CDR3 is 16 amino acids. From germline, CDR1 is MNHEY and CDR2 SVGAGI. In nucleotides, the CDR3 is TGTGCCAGCAGTTACTCGCCGGACGGGTTAGGTGAAAAACTGTTTTTT. Translated, it gives CASSYSPDGLGEKLFF.